Shown below are 7 T cell receptor beta chains from a single sample sequenced in a study of T cells in Graves' hyperthyroidism and ophthalmopathy. TCR beta CDR3 regions were amplified from RNA. HTBI primers were the set used in a first-round RT-PCR of the TCR CDR3. TCRdb reprocessed the multiplex PCR reads with MiXCR, giving one entry per CDR3 protein. The sample lists approximately 620,000 distinct CDR3 sequences, about 15% occurring once. Material: blood. The receptor set was obtained from a woman aged 30 to 39 with Graves' hyperthyroidism that later progressed to Graves' ophthalmopathy.

This clonotype was recorded many times. The chain combines TRBV28 with TRBJ1-2; possibly TRBD1 for D (5 bases). The CDR3 contains 14 residues. Germline lookup yields CDR1 MDHEN and CDR2 SYDVKM. V lost 4 bases and J lost 8, with 17 bases in between. CDR3 protein: CASSSHDSAGGYTF. DNA of the CDR3: TGTGCCAGCAGTTCCCACGACAGTGCGGGGGGCTACACCTTC.

The chain recombines TRBV6-1 with TRBJ1-2; D ambiguous. The CDR3 is made up of 13 amino acids. V lost 7 bases and J lost 6, with 15 bases in between. CDR1 MNHNS and CDR2 SASEGT come from the germline V gene. CDR3 coding DNA: TGTGCCAGCACCCCACAAGCGGTGGATGGCTACACCTTC. As protein: CASTPQAVDGYTF.

This clonotype has just a few counts. J is TRBJ2-1 and V is TRBV20-1, with D unclear. This CDR3 has 12 amino acids. Trimming pared 8 bases from V and 4 bases from J, leaving 12 bases between. Germline CDR1 and CDR2: DFQATT and SNEGSKA (reference sequence). The CDR3, as DNA: TGCAGTCCCTCTGGCCGGTACAATGAGCAGTTCTTC. Its protein product is CSPSGRYNEQFF.

In the case of this clonotype: A much more abundant neighbour one base away suggests this may be a read error. The CDR3 DNA is TGTGCCATCAGTGAAGCAGGGGGTAATGAAAAACTGTTTTTT. Translating gives CAISEAGGNEKLFF. The chain joins TRBV10-3 to TRBJ1-4; 7 nucleotides align to TRBD1. CDR3 size: 14 residues. V gave up 3 bases and J gave up 4 bases; unmatched junction bases: 2. Germline CDR1 reads ENHRY; CDR2 reads SYGVKD.

This clonotype was counted many times. The chain is built from TRBV18 and TRBJ2-3, with unresolved D. V lost 0 bases and J lost 2, with 9 bases in between. The CDR3 sequence is 15 residues long. Germline V gene data show CDR1 as KGHSH and CDR2 as LQKENI. CDR3 DNA sequence: TGTGCCAGCTCACCACCGTTCAGGCCCACAGATACGCAGTATTTT. This sequence encodes CASSPPFRPTDTQYF.

This rearrangement joins TRBV20-1 to TRBJ2-7; D uncertain. The CDR3 totals 16 residues. In germline, CDR1 is DFQATT, CDR2 SNEGSKA (reference sequence). The V end was cut by 6 bases, the J end by 2 bases, with 23 bases between. The CDR3 sequence: CSATSGRSQIPYEQYF. The CDR3 nucleotides are TGCAGTGCCACCTCAGGACGGTCGCAAATTCCCTACGAGCAGTACTTC.

This clonotype was found many times. The chain links TRBV19 to TRBJ2-2; either TRBD1 or TRBD2 may fit D (5 bases each). The V gene lost 7 bases and the J gene lost 4 bases, with 13 bases spanning the gap. The CDR3 is 14 residues long. Germline V lookup: CDR1 LNHDA, CDR2 SQIVND (reference sequence). This chain's CDR3 is CASTVAGTTGELFF. For the CDR3, the DNA is TGTGCCAGTACGGTGGCAGGGACCACCGGGGAGCTGTTTTTT.